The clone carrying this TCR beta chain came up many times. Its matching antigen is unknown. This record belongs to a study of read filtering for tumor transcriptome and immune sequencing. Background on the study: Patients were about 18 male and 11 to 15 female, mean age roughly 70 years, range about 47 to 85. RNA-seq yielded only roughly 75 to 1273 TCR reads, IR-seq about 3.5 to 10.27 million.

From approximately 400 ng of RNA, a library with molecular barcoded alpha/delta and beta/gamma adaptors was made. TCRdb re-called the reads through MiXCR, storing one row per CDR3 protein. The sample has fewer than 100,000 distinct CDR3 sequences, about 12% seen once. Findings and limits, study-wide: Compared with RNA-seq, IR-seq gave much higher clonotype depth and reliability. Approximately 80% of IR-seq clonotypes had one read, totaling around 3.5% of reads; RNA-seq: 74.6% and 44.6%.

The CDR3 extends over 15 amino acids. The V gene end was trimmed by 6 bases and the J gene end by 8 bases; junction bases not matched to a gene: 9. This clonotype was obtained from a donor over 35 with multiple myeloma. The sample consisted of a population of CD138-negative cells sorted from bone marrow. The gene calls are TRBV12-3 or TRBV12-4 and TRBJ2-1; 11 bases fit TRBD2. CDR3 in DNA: TGTGCCAGCAGCCGGGTAGCGGGAGGGCCTTATGAGCAGTTCTTC. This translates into CASSRVAGGPYEQFF.